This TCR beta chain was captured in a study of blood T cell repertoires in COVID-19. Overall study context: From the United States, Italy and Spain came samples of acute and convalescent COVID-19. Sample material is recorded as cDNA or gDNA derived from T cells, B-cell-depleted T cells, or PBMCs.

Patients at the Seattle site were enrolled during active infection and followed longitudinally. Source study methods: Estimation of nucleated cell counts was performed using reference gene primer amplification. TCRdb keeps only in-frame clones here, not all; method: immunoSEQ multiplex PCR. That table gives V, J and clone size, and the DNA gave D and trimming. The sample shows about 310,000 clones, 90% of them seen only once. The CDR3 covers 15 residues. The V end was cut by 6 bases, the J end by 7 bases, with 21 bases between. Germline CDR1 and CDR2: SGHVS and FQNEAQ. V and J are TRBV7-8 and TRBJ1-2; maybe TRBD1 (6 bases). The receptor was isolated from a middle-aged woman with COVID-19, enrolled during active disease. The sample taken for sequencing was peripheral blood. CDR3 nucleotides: TGTGCCAGCAGGCTTCAGAGCAGGGGATTCGCTGGCTACACCTTC. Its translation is CASRLQSRGFAGYTF.